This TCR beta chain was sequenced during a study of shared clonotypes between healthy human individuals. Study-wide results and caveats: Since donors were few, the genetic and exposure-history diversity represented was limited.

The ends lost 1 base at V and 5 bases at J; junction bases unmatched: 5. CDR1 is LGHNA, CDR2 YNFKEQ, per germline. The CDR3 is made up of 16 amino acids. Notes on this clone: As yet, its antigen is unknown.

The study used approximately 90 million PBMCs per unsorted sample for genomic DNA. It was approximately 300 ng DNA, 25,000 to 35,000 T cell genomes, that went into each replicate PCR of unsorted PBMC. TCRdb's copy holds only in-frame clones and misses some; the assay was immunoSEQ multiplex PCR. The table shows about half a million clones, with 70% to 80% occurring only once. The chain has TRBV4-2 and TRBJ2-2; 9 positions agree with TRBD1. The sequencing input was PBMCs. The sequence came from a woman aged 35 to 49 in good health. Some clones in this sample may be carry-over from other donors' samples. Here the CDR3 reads CASSQVQGARTGELFF. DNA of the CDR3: TGTGCCAGCAGCCAAGTACAGGGGGCGCGGACCGGGGAGCTGTTTTTT.